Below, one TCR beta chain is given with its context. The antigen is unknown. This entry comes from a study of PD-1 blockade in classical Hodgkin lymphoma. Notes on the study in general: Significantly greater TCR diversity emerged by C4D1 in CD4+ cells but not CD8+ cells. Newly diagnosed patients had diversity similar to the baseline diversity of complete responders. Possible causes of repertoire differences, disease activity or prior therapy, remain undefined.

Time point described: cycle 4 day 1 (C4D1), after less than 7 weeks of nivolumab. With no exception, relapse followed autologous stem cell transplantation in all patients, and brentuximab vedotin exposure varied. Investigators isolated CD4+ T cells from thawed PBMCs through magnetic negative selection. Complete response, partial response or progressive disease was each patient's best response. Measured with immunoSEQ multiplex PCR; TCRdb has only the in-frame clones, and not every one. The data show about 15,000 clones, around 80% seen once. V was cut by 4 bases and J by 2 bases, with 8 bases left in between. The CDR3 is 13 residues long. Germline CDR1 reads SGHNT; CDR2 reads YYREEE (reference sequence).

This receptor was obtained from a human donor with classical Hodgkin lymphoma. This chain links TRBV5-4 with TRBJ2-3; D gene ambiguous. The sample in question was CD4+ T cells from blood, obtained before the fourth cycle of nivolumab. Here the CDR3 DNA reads TGTGCCAGCAGCGGACGTGCCACAGATACGCAGTATTTT. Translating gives CASSGRATDTQYF.